This T cell receptor beta chain emerged from a study of spatial heterogeneity in lung cancer. This clonotype was detected a few times. Antigen specificity is unknown. Notes on the study in general: Blood contained ubiquitous expanded tumor TCRs more at resection than at follow-up.

As for time point: sample taken at primary tumor resection. Donors were approximately 70 untreated early-stage non-small cell lung cancer patients. MiXCR, applied by TCRdb to the 5' RACE reads, yields one record per CDR3 protein. The sample holds 40,000 or so distinct CDR3 sequences, 6% to 8% seen once. The ends were cut back, 0 bases at V and 3 bases at J, with 12 bases in the middle. The germline V gene encodes CDR1 LGHNA and CDR2 YNFKEQ. The CDR3 consists of 15 residues. The chain links TRBV4-2 to TRBJ2-7; no firm D call. The material was PBMCs, obtained at surgery. This receptor was identified in a male donor with early-stage non-small cell lung cancer. The CDR3, as DNA: TGTGCCAGCAGCCAAGATACGGTGGGTATCTACGAGCAGTACTTC. It is translated as CASSQDTVGIYEQYF.